This paragraph covers one T cell receptor beta chain sequence. The data derive from a study of blood T cell repertoires in COVID-19. Per the original data handling: Cell counts per sample came from amplifying reference gene primers. Sequencing used immunoSEQ multiplex PCR; TCRdb keeps in-frame clones, though not all of them. That table supplies the V and J calls and clone size; D and trimming were determined from the DNA. The sample records tens of thousands of clones, 70% to 90% being singletons. Trimming removed 4 bases from V and 10 bases from J, with 10 bases in between. The CDR3 has 12 residues. Germline CDR1 is LGHDT and CDR2 is YNNKEL (reference sequence).

The rearrangement uses TRBV3-1 (or the pseudogene TRBV3-2) and TRBJ1-4; TRBD1 is a possible D gene (5 bases). Source material: peripheral blood. The sequence derives from a man in his fifties or sixties with acute or convalescent COVID-19. CDR3 in amino acids: CASSPGGLKLFF. The DNA for the CDR3 is TGTGCCAGCAGCCCCGGGGGTCTAAAACTGTTTTTT.